The 28 T cell receptor beta chains listed next were all sequenced from one sample in a study of T-cell reconstitution after alpha-beta-depleted transplantation in children. The authors prepared the TCRbeta library with unique molecular identifiers. TCRdb used MiXCR to reprocess the PCR reads, holding one entry per CDR3 protein. The table shows about 980,000 distinct CDR3 sequences, with about 31% occurring only once. Sequencing used PBMCs, mostly from graft donor cells, obtained 360 days after TCRalphabeta/CD19-depleted stem cell transplant. The receptors were sampled from a boy younger than two who had a stem cell transplant for SCID, so the T cells may come from the graft donor.

CDR3 nucleotide sequence: TGTGCCAGCAGCTTTGCACGGATCTCCTACAATGAGCAGTTCTTC. This codes for CASSFARISYNEQFF. J is TRBJ2-1 and V is TRBV7-2, with unresolved D. Trimming removed 3 bases from V and 0 bases from J, with 9 bases in between. This CDR3 has 15 amino acids. Germline V lookup: CDR1 SGHTA, CDR2 FQGNSA.

The chain uses TRBV28 and TRBJ2-5; the D gene is possibly TRBD2 (6 bases). Germline V gene data show CDR1 as MDHEN and CDR2 as SYDVKM. Trimming stripped 5 bases from V and 0 bases from J, with 13 bases between. This CDR3 is 15 amino acids long. The CDR3 region has the DNA TGTGCCAGCAGTACCAAAGGAGGGGACCAAGAGACCCAGTACTTC. Translated: CASSTKGGDQETQYF.

V is TRBV5-1 and J is TRBJ2-3; TRBD2 matches at 8 bases. The V gene's germline CDR1 is SGHRS and CDR2 YFSETQ. This CDR3 has 16 residues. Trimming cost V 0 bases and J 6 bases; bases outside gene matches: 9. CDR3 sequence (DNA): TGCGCCAGCAGCTTGGTTGGAGCGGGGGTAGGGGATACGCAGTATTTT. It is translated as CASSLVGAGVGDTQYF.

The J gene is TRBJ2-7, the V gene TRBV5-1; D is unresolved. CDR1 and CDR2 (germline): SGHRS, YFSETQ. Trimming removed 0 bases at V and 0 bases at J, with 10 bases between. The CDR3 has 15 residues. CDR3 DNA: TGCGCCAGCAGCTTGGCCTTGACACGCTCCTACGAGCAGTACTTC. Translating gives CASSLALTRSYEQYF.

The rearrangement joins TRBV15 to TRBJ2-7; D gene ambiguous. The length of the CDR3 is 15 residues. Germline CDR1 LNHNV, CDR2 YYDKDF (reference sequence). Trimming shortened V by 0 bases and J by 0 bases, and 9 bases separated the two germline ends. CDR3 sequence reads: CATSRDSKSSYEQYF. CDR3 nucleotide sequence: TGTGCCACCAGCAGAGATTCCAAGAGCTCCTACGAGCAGTACTTC.

V is TRBV20-1 and J is TRBJ1-2; D possibly corresponds to TRBD1 (6 bases). The CDR3 spans 13 residues. Germline CDR1 DFQATT, CDR2 SNEGSKA (reference sequence). The germline V and J ends were trimmed by 2 bases and 8 bases, with 15 bases remaining between them. CDR3 loop: CSARTTGMGGYTF. CDR3 bases: TGCAGTGCTAGAACCACAGGGATGGGAGGCTACACCTTC.

In its sample, this clonotype was seen a few times. The chain links TRBV4-3 to TRBJ2-7; D unclear. The germline CDR1 and CDR2 sequences are LGHNA and YSLEER. V was pared by 1 base and J by 3 bases, with 7 bases between. The CDR3 totals 13 residues. The chain's CDR3 is CASSQVPYYEQYF. The CDR3 nucleotides are TGCGCCAGCAGCCAAGTCCCGTACTACGAGCAGTACTTC.

J is TRBJ1-3 and V is TRBV27; a possible D gene is TRBD1 (5 bases). The CDR3 spans 15 residues. V lost 6 bases to trimming and J lost 0 bases, with 12 bases between them. Germline lookup yields CDR1 MNHEY and CDR2 SMNVEV (reference sequence). The CDR3, as DNA: TGTGCCAGCAGCTGGGACGGGAGCTCTGGAAACACCATATATTTT. This codes for CASSWDGSSGNTIYF.

V gene TRBV30 combines with J gene TRBJ1-4, with 10 positions matching TRBD1. Germline values: CDR1 GTSNPN, CDR2 SVGIG (reference sequence). V lost 8 bases to trimming and J lost 7 bases; unmatched junction nucleotides: 7. The CDR3 has 13 amino acids. The CDR3 reads CAGGGQGREKLFF. The DNA of the CDR3 is TGTGCCGGGGGGGGACAGGGGCGTGAAAAACTGTTTTTT.

This clonotype was counted between two and nine times. The rearrangement links TRBV29-1 to TRBJ1-5, with D possibly TRBD1 on 6 matching bases. Germline CDR1 and CDR2: SQVTM and ANQGSEA. This CDR3 has 11 residues. V was pared by 7 bases and J by 6 bases, with 10 bases between. The CDR3 DNA is TGCAGCGCAGGGGAGGGTCAGCCCCAGCATTTT. It encodes CSAGEGQPQHF.

This chain uses TRBV7-9 with TRBJ2-5; no firm D call. V lost 7 bases, J lost 4 bases, and 16 bases lay in between. The CDR3 consists of 14 residues. Germline V gene data show CDR1 as SEHNR and CDR2 as FQNEAQ (reference sequence). CDR3 DNA sequence: TGTGCCAGCATCTCCACCCATTTGGGAGAGACCCAGTACTTC. Its translation is CASISTHLGETQYF. The full variable domain, completed using reference TRBV7-9 and TRBJ2-5, is DTGVSQNPRHKITKRGQNVTFRCDPISEHNRLYWYRQTLGQGPEFLTYFQNEAQLEKSRLLSDRFSAERPKGSFSTLEIQRTEQGDSAMYLCASISTHLGETQYFGPGTRLLVL.

This clonotype was recorded many times. This chain joins TRBV12-3 or TRBV12-4 and TRBJ2-7; 9 bases match TRBD1. CDR3 size: 14 residues. Germline trimming cut 6 bases from V and 2 bases from J; bases unmatched to any gene: 5. Written as DNA, the CDR3 is TGTGCCAGCAGCCTAGGGACAGGGACCTACGAGCAGTACTTC. Protein sequence: CASSLGTGTYEQYF.

This clonotype was seen more than once but under ten times. This chain links TRBV19 with TRBJ2-3; TRBD2 matches 10 bases. In germline, CDR1 is LNHDA, CDR2 SQIVND (reference sequence). The CDR3 contains 15 residues. The J segment lost 5 bases and the V segment lost 6 bases, leaving 8 bases of the junction unmatched. The CDR3 DNA sequence: TGTGCCAGTAGCAAACTAGCGGGGCGCGGAGATACGCAGTATTTT. Translated, it gives CASSKLAGRGDTQYF.

This rearrangement joins TRBV28 to TRBJ2-3; the D gene is possibly TRBD1 (5 bases). With 6 bases removed from V and 4 bases from J, the gap between germline ends came to 11 bases. Germline V lookup: CDR1 MDHEN, CDR2 SYDVKM. CDR3 length: 13 residues. CDR3 amino acids: CASRTGQPDTQYF. Here the CDR3 DNA reads TGTGCCAGCAGGACCGGACAACCAGATACGCAGTATTTT.

The CDR3 is CSASVRGAGTDTQYF. The CDR3 DNA sequence: TGCAGTGCTTCTGTACGGGGGGCGGGCACAGATACGCAGTATTTT. The chain combines TRBV20-1 with TRBJ2-3; possible D gene TRBD2, 7 bases. Germline assignment: CDR1 DFQATT and CDR2 SNEGSKA (reference sequence). V shed 5 bases and J shed 1 base, with 16 bases lying between them. The CDR3 spans 15 residues.

The genes are TRBV9 and TRBJ2-6; either TRBD1 or TRBD2 may fit D (5 bases each). This CDR3 is built from 15 residues. The germline gives CDR1 SGDLS, CDR2 YYNGEE. Trimming removed 0 bases from V and 4 bases from J, with 8 bases in between. This CDR3 reads CASSVGGVGANVLTF. In DNA form, the CDR3 reads TGTGCCAGCAGCGTAGGAGGGGTCGGGGCCAACGTCCTGACTTTC.

This clonotype has more than one count but fewer than ten. This chain links TRBV4-1 with TRBJ2-3; 13 bases are a match to TRBD2. This CDR3 is 17 amino acids long. V lost 4 bases to trimming and J lost 1 base; unmatched junction nucleotides: 5. Germline assignment: CDR1 MGHRA and CDR2 YSYEKL. The DNA for the CDR3 is TGCGCCAGCAGCCCCAGCGGGACTAGCGGGGGCACAGATACGCAGTATTTT. Protein: CASSPSGTSGGTDTQYF.

The V call is TRBV3-1, the J call TRBJ1-2, with TRBD1 matching 8 bases. This CDR3 spans 15 amino acids. The germline gives CDR1 LGHDT, CDR2 YNNKEL (reference sequence). The V segment lost 4 bases and the J segment 3 bases; nucleotides outside the gene matches: 7. The CDR3 loop reads CASSLRDRNHYGYTF. The DNA of the CDR3 is TGTGCCAGCAGCCTGCGGGACAGGAACCACTATGGCTACACCTTC.

This clonotype has more than one count but fewer than ten. V usage is TRBV9 and J usage is TRBJ2-3; D may be TRBD1 or TRBD2 (5 bases each). The V end was cut by 3 bases, the J end by 0 bases, with 14 bases between. Germline-derived CDR1 and CDR2 are SGDLS and YYNGEE. This CDR3 comprises 16 residues. DNA of the CDR3: TGTGCCAGCAGCGAAAGGGGTACGGGGAGCACAGATACGCAGTATTTT. It codes for CASSERGTGSTDTQYF.

This clonotype was seen only a few times. The rearrangement links TRBV29-1 to TRBJ2-7; the match to TRBD1 covers 8 bases. V was clipped by 6 bases and J by 4 bases; unmatched bases: 8. The length of the CDR3 is 13 residues. Germline V gene sequence: CDR1 SQVTM, CDR2 ANQGSEA. This CDR3 is CSVQPDRVYEQYF. In DNA form, the CDR3 reads TGCAGCGTCCAACCGGACAGGGTATACGAGCAGTACTTC.

V is TRBV12-3 or TRBV12-4 and J is TRBJ2-5; 7 positions agree with TRBD1. Trimming removed 8 bases from V and 2 bases from J; junction bases left unmatched: 14. The CDR3 is made up of 16 amino acids. The CDR3 nucleotides read TGTGCCAGCGGGAAGGTAGGGGACAGACTACAAGAGACCCAGTACTTC. It encodes CASGKVGDRLQETQYF.

V and J are TRBV6-1 and TRBJ1-1; D is undetermined. Germline V lookup: CDR1 MNHNS, CDR2 SASEGT. CDR3 length equals 14 residues. The V end lost 9 bases, the J end lost 0 bases, and 14 bases lay between the germline ends. The CDR3 reads CASKSLYMNTEAFF. In DNA, the CDR3 is TGTGCCAGTAAGAGTCTTTACATGAACACTGAAGCTTTCTTT.

There are a few counts of this clonotype. The gene calls are TRBV7-2 and TRBJ1-5; no clear D gene. V lost 0 bases to trimming and J lost 7 bases, with 19 bases between them. The CDR3 is made up of 17 amino acids. CDR1 SGHTA and CDR2 FQGNSA come from the germline V gene. The CDR3, as DNA: TGTGCCAGCAGCTTAGCGCGTTTTGGAGGAGGGTGGCAGCCCCAGCATTTT. Protein sequence: CASSLARFGGGWQPQHF.

V is TRBV19 and J is TRBJ2-5; unclear D gene. This CDR3 is built from 14 residues. CDR1 and CDR2 from the germline V gene are LNHDA and SQIVND (reference sequence). Deletions cut 2 bases from V and 7 bases from J, with 14 bases between. The CDR3 sequence is CASSISGPPGTQYF. The CDR3 bases are TGTGCCAGTAGTATATCAGGACCCCCAGGGACCCAGTACTTC.

This clonotype was seen a handful of times. The chain recombines TRBV5-1 with TRBJ1-6; a possible D gene is TRBD1 (5 bases). Trimming shortened V by 4 bases and J by 8 bases, and 13 bases separated the two germline ends. Germline assignment: CDR1 SGHRS and CDR2 YFSETQ. This CDR3 has 14 residues. The CDR3 nucleotides read TGCGCCAGCAGCCGGGGGGTTTTGGATTCACCCCTCCACTTT. Amino acids: CASSRGVLDSPLHF.

The chain carries TRBV25-1 and TRBJ2-3; D is ambiguous. CDR3 length: 15 amino acids. Germline V CDR1 and CDR2: MGHDK, SYGVNS. V gave up 2 bases and J gave up 2 bases, with 11 bases separating them. The CDR3 nucleotides are TGTGCCAGCAGTGAAGGCCCACACACCACAGATACGCAGTATTTT. It encodes CASSEGPHTTDTQYF.

This clonotype appeared a few times. V is TRBV20-1 and J is TRBJ2-7; no clear D gene. The CDR3 is 12 residues long. V lost 3 bases, J lost 2 bases, and 8 bases lay in between. Germline assignment: CDR1 DFQATT and CDR2 SNEGSKA (reference sequence). CDR3 bases: TGCAGTGCTAGTCCCAGAGCCTACGAGCAGTACTTC. This gives the protein CSASPRAYEQYF.

V gene TRBV10-3 combines with J gene TRBJ2-3; 9 positions agree with TRBD2. The CDR3 spans 19 residues. CDR1 is ENHRY and CDR2 is SYGVKD in the germline V gene. With V trimmed by 6 bases and J by 2 bases, 18 bases remained unmatched. The CDR3: CAIRTGGSGGPLFTDTQYF. CDR3 nucleotide sequence: TGTGCCATCAGGACCGGTGGTAGCGGGGGACCCCTTTTCACAGATACGCAGTATTTT.